A selection of T cell receptor beta chains follows, all from one sample in a study of tumour-infiltrating T cells in Burkitt lymphoma. The method was immunoSEQ multiplex PCR; TCRdb's version includes in-frame clones alone and lacks a portion of them. The sample consists of approximately 15,000 clones, around 30% of them appearing once. The source material was tumor tissue. The receptors originated from a human donor with diffuse large B-cell lymphoma. Both conserved end residues are part of each CDR3. A D gene is named only where the DNA matches it firmly. Clone size is shown for a subset of rows, as once, few, many or a class of expanded clone.

CDR3 length: 14
D gene: NA
V gene: TRBV15
J gene: TRBJ1-1
clone size: NA
CDR3 protein: CATSEVGVNTEAFF
CDR3 DNA: TGTGCCACCTCGGAGGTCGGGGTGAACACTGAAGCTTTCTTT

CDR3 length: 13
D gene: TRBD1
V gene: TRBV9
J gene: TRBJ1-1
clone size: NA
CDR3 protein: CASSRQGSTEAFF
CDR3 DNA: TGTGCCAGCTCCCGACAGGGCTCGACTGAAGCTTTCTTT

CDR3 length: 14
D gene: NA
V gene: TRBV10-3
J gene: TRBJ2-5
clone size: NA
CDR3 protein: CAINGGRTQETQYF
CDR3 DNA: TGTGCCATCAATGGAGGGCGGACCCAAGAGACCCAGTACTTC

CDR3 length: 11
D gene: NA
V gene: TRBV27
J gene: TRBJ2-1
clone size: few
CDR3 protein: CASRRSNEQFF
CDR3 DNA: TGTGCCAGCAGGCGTAGCAATGAGCAGTTCTTC

CDR3 length: 17
D gene: TRBD1
V gene: TRBV14
J gene: TRBJ2-1
clone size: NA
CDR3 protein: CASSPAGPGQGAYEQFF
CDR3 DNA: TGTGCCAGCAGCCCTGCTGGACCGGGACAGGGGGCTTATGAGCAGTTCTTC

CDR3 length: 15
D gene: NA
V gene: TRBV5-1
J gene: TRBJ2-2
clone size: NA
CDR3 protein: CASSPYHQNTGELFF
CDR3 DNA: TGCGCCAGCAGCCCCTACCATCAGAACACCGGGGAGCTGTTTTTT

CDR3 length: 13
D gene: TRBD1
V gene: TRBV29-1
J gene: TRBJ1-2
clone size: few
CDR3 protein: CSVLTGANYGYTF
CDR3 DNA: TGCAGCGTTCTGACAGGGGCTAACTATGGCTACACCTTC

CDR3 length: 13
D gene: NA
V gene: TRBV30
J gene: TRBJ1-1
clone size: few
CDR3 protein: CAWSEAESTEAFF
CDR3 DNA: TGTGCCTGGAGTGAGGCAGAAAGCACTGAAGCTTTCTTT

CDR3 length: 16
D gene: NA
V gene: TRBV9
J gene: TRBJ1-1
clone size: medium-sized
CDR3 protein: CASSVGSGTMNTEAFF
CDR3 DNA: TGTGCCAGCAGCGTAGGCTCGGGGACAATGAACACTGAAGCTTTCTTT

CDR3 length: 15
D gene: NA
V gene: TRBV11-2
J gene: TRBJ1-4
clone size: NA
CDR3 protein: CASSETGTKGEKLFF
CDR3 DNA: TGTGCCAGCAGCGAAACCGGGACGAAGGGTGAAAAACTGTTTTTT

CDR3 length: 15
D gene: TRBD2
V gene: TRBV10-2
J gene: TRBJ2-5
clone size: NA
CDR3 protein: CASGTGLAGEQTQYF
CDR3 DNA: TGCGCCAGCGGGACCGGACTAGCGGGCGAGCAGACCCAGTACTTC

CDR3 length: 14
D gene: NA
V gene: TRBV7-6
J gene: TRBJ1-2
clone size: few
CDR3 protein: CASSFGRTNRGYTF
CDR3 DNA: TGTGCCAGCAGCTTCGGCAGGACCAACCGGGGCTACACCTTC

CDR3 length: 18
D gene: TRBD1
V gene: TRBV5-1
J gene: TRBJ2-2
clone size: NA
CDR3 protein: CASSSGTGLFANTGELFF
CDR3 DNA: TGCGCCAGCAGCTCCGGGACAGGCCTTTTCGCGAACACCGGGGAGCTGTTTTTT

CDR3 length: 15
D gene: NA
V gene: TRBV28
J gene: TRBJ1-5
clone size: NA
CDR3 protein: CASSPMDGSNQPQHF
CDR3 DNA: TGTGCCAGCAGTCCCATGGACGGTAGCAATCAGCCCCAGCATTTT

CDR3 length: 15
D gene: NA
V gene: TRBV19
J gene: TRBJ1-2
clone size: NA
CDR3 protein: CASSSPPPENYGYTF
CDR3 DNA: TGTGCCAGTAGTTCACCCCCCCCAGAAAACTATGGCTACACCTTC

CDR3 length: 15
D gene: NA
V gene: TRBV11-3
J gene: TRBJ2-1
clone size: few
CDR3 protein: CASSSRLTSYNEQFF
CDR3 DNA: TGTGCCAGCAGCTCAAGACTAACCTCCTACAATGAGCAGTTCTTC

CDR3 length: 15
D gene: TRBD1
V gene: TRBV12-5
J gene: TRBJ2-3
clone size: NA
CDR3 protein: CASGPGQGGADTQYF
CDR3 DNA: TGTGCTAGTGGTCCCGGACAGGGCGGCGCAGATACGCAGTATTTT

CDR3 length: 12
D gene: TRBD1
V gene: TRBV28
J gene: TRBJ2-7
clone size: NA
CDR3 protein: CASSPTGDEQYF
CDR3 DNA: TGTGCCAGCAGCCCTACAGGGGACGAGCAGTACTTC

CDR3 length: 14
D gene: TRBD1
V gene: TRBV7-6
J gene: TRBJ2-7
clone size: few
CDR3 protein: CASSPRDSSYEQYF
CDR3 DNA: TGTGCCAGCAGCCCTAGGGACAGCTCCTACGAGCAGTACTTC

CDR3 length: 15
D gene: TRBD2
V gene: TRBV7-9
J gene: TRBJ2-1
clone size: NA
CDR3 protein: CASSLKEERGVEQFF
CDR3 DNA: TGTGCCAGCAGCTTAAAGGAGGAGCGGGGGGTGGAGCAGTTCTTC

CDR3 length: 15
D gene: NA
V gene: TRBV13
J gene: TRBJ2-7
clone size: few
CDR3 protein: CASSLGGRSSYEQYF
CDR3 DNA: TGTGCCAGCAGCTTAGGGGGGAGGAGCTCCTACGAGCAGTACTTC

CDR3 length: 15
D gene: NA
V gene: TRBV30
J gene: TRBJ2-1
clone size: few
CDR3 protein: CAWSVSGSVYNEQFF
CDR3 DNA: TGTGCCTGGAGTGTCTCGGGTAGCGTCTACAATGAGCAGTTCTTC

CDR3 length: 16
D gene: TRBD2
V gene: TRBV27
J gene: TRBJ2-1
clone size: NA
CDR3 protein: CASSLSRLAGTNEQFF
CDR3 DNA: TGTGCCAGCAGTTTATCGAGACTAGCGGGGACCAATGAGCAGTTCTTC

CDR3 length: 12
D gene: TRBD1
V gene: TRBV7-9
J gene: TRBJ2-7
clone size: NA
CDR3 protein: CASSKGAGEQYF
CDR3 DNA: TGTGCCAGCAGCAAGGGGGCTGGGGAGCAGTACTTC

CDR3 length: 16
D gene: NA
V gene: TRBV28
J gene: TRBJ1-5
clone size: few
CDR3 protein: CASREHLQASNQPQHF
CDR3 DNA: TGTGCCAGCAGAGAACATCTCCAGGCGAGCAATCAGCCCCAGCATTTT

CDR3 length: 12
D gene: NA
V gene: TRBV30
J gene: TRBJ2-3
clone size: NA
CDR3 protein: CAWTGGTDTQYF
CDR3 DNA: TGTGCCTGGACTGGGGGCACAGATACGCAGTATTTT

CDR3 length: 13
D gene: NA
V gene: TRBV29-1
J gene: TRBJ2-3
clone size: NA
CDR3 protein: CSVEDQGTDTQYF
CDR3 DNA: TGCAGCGTTGAAGATCAGGGCACAGATACGCAGTATTTT

CDR3 length: 16
D gene: TRBD2
V gene: TRBV4-2
J gene: TRBJ2-7
clone size: NA
CDR3 protein: CASSQETGLAAYEQYF
CDR3 DNA: TGTGCCAGCAGCCAAGAGACGGGACTAGCAGCCTACGAGCAGTACTTC

CDR3 length: 14
D gene: NA
V gene: TRBV7-2
J gene: TRBJ2-6
clone size: NA
CDR3 protein: CASRQNSGANVLTF
CDR3 DNA: TGTGCCAGCAGACAAAACTCTGGGGCCAACGTCCTGACTTTC

CDR3 length: 16
D gene: NA
V gene: TRBV5-1
J gene: TRBJ2-5
clone size: NA
CDR3 protein: CASSRRVAKIQETQYF
CDR3 DNA: TGCGCCAGCAGCCGGAGGGTCGCCAAGATTCAAGAGACCCAGTACTTC

CDR3 length: 15
D gene: NA
V gene: TRBV19
J gene: TRBJ1-5
clone size: NA
CDR3 protein: CASSIGDRRFVTQHF
CDR3 DNA: TGTGCCAGTAGTATTGGGGACCGTCGGTTTGTGACCCAGCATTTT

CDR3 length: 16
D gene: TRBD1
V gene: TRBV11-2
J gene: TRBJ1-4
clone size: few
CDR3 protein: CASSLSDRDRNEKLFF
CDR3 DNA: TGTGCCAGCAGCTTGTCCGACCGGGACAGGAATGAAAAACTGTTTTTT

CDR3 length: 16
D gene: NA
V gene: TRBV7-8
J gene: TRBJ2-7
clone size: NA
CDR3 protein: CASSLESHGTNYEQYF
CDR3 DNA: TGTGCCAGCAGCCTAGAATCCCACGGGACAAACTACGAGCAGTACTTC

CDR3 length: 13
D gene: NA
V gene: TRBV7-3
J gene: TRBJ2-2
clone size: few
CDR3 protein: CASSLPGPGELFF
CDR3 DNA: TGTGCCAGCAGCCTCCCCGGGCCCGGGGAGCTGTTTTTT

CDR3 length: 16
D gene: TRBD2
V gene: TRBV4-1
J gene: TRBJ2-1
clone size: NA
CDR3 protein: CASVGTSGRLGYEQFF
CDR3 DNA: TGCGCCAGCGTAGGGACTAGCGGGAGGTTAGGGTATGAGCAGTTCTTC

CDR3 length: 16
D gene: NA
V gene: TRBV5-8
J gene: TRBJ1-2
clone size: NA
CDR3 protein: CASSLRARTPILGYTF
CDR3 DNA: TGTGCCAGCAGCTTGAGGGCAAGGACACCCATCCTTGGTTACACCTTC

CDR3 length: 11
D gene: NA
V gene: TRBV30
J gene: TRBJ1-2
clone size: few
CDR3 protein: CAWRETYGYTF
CDR3 DNA: TGTGCCTGGAGGGAAACCTATGGCTACACCTTC

CDR3 length: 16
D gene: TRBD2
V gene: TRBV5-1
J gene: TRBJ2-2
clone size: NA
CDR3 protein: CASSSSSGTDTGELFF
CDR3 DNA: TGCGCCAGCAGCTCCTCTAGCGGAACGGACACCGGGGAGCTGTTTTTT

CDR3 length: 15
D gene: NA
V gene: TRBV7-9
J gene: TRBJ2-5
clone size: few
CDR3 protein: CASSPTVDLGETQYF
CDR3 DNA: TGTGCCAGCAGCCCCACCGTAGACCTAGGGGAGACCCAGTACTTC